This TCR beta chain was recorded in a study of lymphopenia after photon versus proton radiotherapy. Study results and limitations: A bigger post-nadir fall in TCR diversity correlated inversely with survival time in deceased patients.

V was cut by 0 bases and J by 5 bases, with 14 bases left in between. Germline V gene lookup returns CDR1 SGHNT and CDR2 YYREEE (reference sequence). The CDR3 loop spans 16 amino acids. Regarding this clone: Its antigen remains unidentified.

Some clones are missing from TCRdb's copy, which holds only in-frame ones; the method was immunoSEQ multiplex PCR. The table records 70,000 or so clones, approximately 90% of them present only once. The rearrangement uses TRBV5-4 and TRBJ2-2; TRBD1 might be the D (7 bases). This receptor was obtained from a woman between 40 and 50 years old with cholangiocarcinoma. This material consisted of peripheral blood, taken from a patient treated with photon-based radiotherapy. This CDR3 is CASSLALQGRTGELFF. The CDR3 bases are TGTGCCAGCAGCTTGGCCCTACAGGGGAGGACCGGGGAGCTGTTTTTT.